Sequencing of this T cell receptor (beta chain) was carried out in a study of beta chain features in type 1 diabetes. This clone was detected only a few times. The antigen remains undetermined. This CDR3 contains 14 residues. V lost 1 base, J lost 7 bases, and 9 bases stayed unmatched. Germline CDR1 reads GTSNPN; CDR2 reads SVGIG (reference sequence). Investigators reverse transcribed all isolated RNA, so they sequenced expressed TCRB transcripts. The repertoire was sequenced with immunoSEQ multiplex PCR; TCRdb's copy has only in-frame clones and lacks some. The sample has 250,000 to 300,000 clones; 24% are singletons. Study conclusions and caveats: When Type 1 diabetes patients were examined, their TCRB CDR3s proved moderately but significantly shorter in all four CD4+ subsets. The similarity of naive, central memory and Treg TCRB repertoires appeared greater among patients than among healthy donors. Fewer junction insertions and more nucleotide deletions appeared in type 1 diabetes patients.

This receptor was taken from a woman aged 25 to 39 with type 1 diabetes. The chain employs TRBV30 and TRBJ1-2; 7 bases are a match to TRBD1. The material sequenced was naive CD4+ T cells from blood. The CDR3 DNA reads TGTGCCTGGAGTGGTAAAGTAGGGGGCAGTGGCTACACCTTC. Its translation: CAWSGKVGGSGYTF.